This TCR beta chain was recovered during a study of blood T cell repertoires in COVID-19. In the study overall: Samples came from the United States, Italy and Spain, spanning acute and convalescent COVID-19. From T cells, B-cell-depleted T cells, or PBMCs came the material, which was cDNA or gDNA.

Germline V gene sequence: CDR1 SEHNR, CDR2 FQNEAQ (reference sequence). There are 15 residues in the CDR3. The ends lost 5 bases at V and 3 bases at J; junction bases unmatched: 6. As originally analysed: By means of reference gene primer amplification, nucleated cell counts were estimated. The protocol was immunoSEQ multiplex PCR, while the TCRdb copy is restricted to in-frame clones and leaves out a portion. That table gives V, J and clone size, and the DNA gave D and trimming. Of around 300,000 clones in the sample, roughly 90% are singletons; the top ten hold around 2.9%. V is TRBV7-9 and J is TRBJ1-5, with 8 bases aligning to TRBD1. The sample comprised peripheral blood. This receptor was identified in a woman in her 30s with active or convalescent COVID-19. The CDR3 loop is CASSQSRGHNQPQHF. The CDR3 nucleotides read TGTGCCAGCAGCCAAAGCAGGGGGCACAATCAGCCCCAGCATTTT. The full variable domain, rest sourced from reference TRBV7-9 and TRBJ1-5, is DTGVSQNPRHKITKRGQNVTFRCDPISEHNRLYWYRQTLGQGPEFLTYFQNEAQLEKSRLLSDRFSAERPKGSFSTLEIQRTEQGDSAMYLCASSQSRGHNQPQHFGDGTRLSIL.